The 10 T cell receptor beta chains below all came from one sample that was sequenced in a study of blood T cell repertoires in COVID-19. Measured with immunoSEQ multiplex PCR; TCRdb has only the in-frame clones, and not every one. The data contain around 180,000 clones, around 67% of them singletons. Sequencing was done on a sample of peripheral blood. These receptors originate from a woman older than 75 with acute or convalescent COVID-19.

The DNA of the CDR3 is TGTGCCAGCGTTACCGCCGGGACACCGTTGAACACTGAAGCTTTCTTT. The encoded protein is CASVTAGTPLNTEAFF. The chain employs TRBV28 and TRBJ1-1; perhaps TRBD1 as D (6 bases). V was clipped by 8 bases and J by 0 bases, with 19 bases between them. Germline V gene data show CDR1 as MDHEN and CDR2 as SYDVKM. The CDR3 totals 16 residues.

This chain links TRBV28 with TRBJ2-3, with 9 bases matching TRBD1. From germline, CDR1 is MDHEN and CDR2 SYDVKM. Trimming took 4 bases from V and 1 from J; bases not matched to a gene: 18. There are 20 residues in the CDR3. CDR3 coding DNA: TGTGCCAGCAGTTCACCGGGACAGGGAGCACTATTTATCGGCACAGATACGCAGTATTTT. Translated: CASSSPGQGALFIGTDTQYF.

There are a few counts of this clone. The chain links TRBV7-2 to TRBJ2-7; D not certain. Trimming shortened V by 2 bases and J by 4 bases, and 18 bases separated the two germline ends. Germline V gene sequence: CDR1 SGHTA, CDR2 FQGNSA. The CDR3 covers 16 residues. CDR3 coding DNA: TGTGCCAGCAGCTTAAGTATAAGTAAGACATTATACGAGCAGTACTTC. Protein sequence: CASSLSISKTLYEQYF.

V usage is TRBV30 and J usage is TRBJ2-7; D unresolved. The germline gives CDR1 GTSNPN, CDR2 SVGIG (reference sequence). Trimming removed 1 base at V and 0 bases at J, with 16 bases between. The CDR3 is made up of 16 amino acids. For the CDR3, the DNA is TGTGCCTGGAGTGCCCCGGCGGCTCGTCTCTCCTACGAGCAGTACTTC. Residues: CAWSAPAARLSYEQYF.

As DNA, the CDR3 is TGCGCCAGCAGCGCCAGCGGGAGGGAAAACATTCAGTACTTC. This encodes CASSASGRENIQYF. The chain employs TRBV5-1 and TRBJ2-4; 10 nucleotides match TRBD2. In germline, CDR1 is SGHRS, CDR2 YFSETQ. This CDR3 has 14 residues. The V gene end was trimmed by 4 bases and the J gene end by 5 bases; junction bases not matched to a gene: 3.

The V gene is TRBV2, the J gene TRBJ1-6; D unresolved. This CDR3 comprises 13 residues. Germline V CDR1 and CDR2: SNHLY, FYNNEI. Trimming removed 4 bases at V and 9 bases at J, with 10 bases between. In DNA form, the CDR3 reads TGTGCCAGCAGTGGCGGGGAGAGTTCACCCCTCCACTTT. This gives the protein CASSGGESSPLHF.

The genes are TRBV10-3 and TRBJ2-5; 11 bases line up with TRBD1. Losses at the gene ends were 2 bases for V and 5 bases for J; bases not matched to a gene: 4. Germline lookup yields CDR1 ENHRY and CDR2 SYGVKD. The CDR3 sequence is 15 residues long. The CDR3 reads CAISEPGQGVETQYF. CDR3 in DNA: TGTGCCATCAGTGAGCCGGGACAGGGGGTGGAGACCCAGTACTTC.

The V call is TRBV19, the J call TRBJ2-7; 9 bases fit TRBD2. With V trimmed by 4 bases and J by 5 bases, 3 bases remained unmatched. The CDR3 consists of 13 residues. Germline CDR1 LNHDA, CDR2 SQIVND (reference sequence). The CDR3 protein is CASSTSGINEQYF. As DNA, the CDR3 is TGTGCCAGTAGTACTAGCGGGATAAACGAGCAGTACTTC.

V is TRBV9 and J is TRBJ2-1; TRBD1 aligns across 7 bases. The germline V gene has CDR1 SGDLS and CDR2 YYNGEE. This CDR3 has 16 amino acids. V trimming: 3 bases; J trimming: 7 bases; junction bases outside the gene matches: 13. In DNA form, the CDR3 reads TGTGCCAGCAGCGAGGGGGCCGGGACAACCTCTAATGAGCAGTTCTTC. This gives the protein CASSEGAGTTSNEQFF. Together with reference TRBV9 and TRBJ2-1, the CDR3 gives the full variable domain: DSGVTQTPKHLITATGQRVTLRCSPRSGDLSVYWYQQSLDQGLQFLIQYYNGEERAKGNILERFSAQQFPDLHSELNLSSLELGDSALYFCASSEGAGTTSNEQFFGPGTRLTVL.

This CDR3 reads CASSPIGSYGYTF. As DNA, the CDR3 is TGTGCCAGCAGCCCGATCGGGAGCTATGGCTACACCTTC. The genes are TRBV11-2 and TRBJ1-2; D unresolved. Trimming cost V 5 bases and J 4 bases, with 11 bases left between them. The V gene's germline CDR1 is SGHAT and CDR2 FQNNGV. The CDR3 runs 13 residues. Filled out from reference TRBV11-2 and TRBJ1-2, the complete variable domain reads EAGVAQSPRYKIIEKRQSVAFWCNPISGHATLYWYQQILGQGPKLLIQFQNNGVVDDSQLPKDRFSAERLKGVDSTLKIQPAKLEDSAVYLCASSPIGSYGYTFGSGTRLTVV.